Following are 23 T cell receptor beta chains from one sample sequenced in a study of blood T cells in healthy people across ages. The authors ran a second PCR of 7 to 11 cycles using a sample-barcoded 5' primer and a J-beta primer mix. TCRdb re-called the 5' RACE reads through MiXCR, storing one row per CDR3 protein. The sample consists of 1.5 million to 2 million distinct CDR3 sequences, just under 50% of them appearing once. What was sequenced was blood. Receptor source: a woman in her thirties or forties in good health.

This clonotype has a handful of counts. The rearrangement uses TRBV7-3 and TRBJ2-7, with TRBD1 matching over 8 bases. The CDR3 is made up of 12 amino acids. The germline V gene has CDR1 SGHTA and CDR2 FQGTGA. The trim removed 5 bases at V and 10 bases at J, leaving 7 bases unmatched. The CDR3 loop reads CASSTQGVAQYF. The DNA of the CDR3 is TGTGCCAGCAGCACACAGGGGGTGGCCCAGTACTTC.

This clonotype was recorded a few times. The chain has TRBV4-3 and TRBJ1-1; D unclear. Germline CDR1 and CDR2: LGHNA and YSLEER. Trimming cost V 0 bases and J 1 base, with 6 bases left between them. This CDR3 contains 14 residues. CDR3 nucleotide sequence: TGCGCCAGCAGCCAAGAATGGGCGAACACTGAAGCTTTCTTT. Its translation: CASSQEWANTEAFF.

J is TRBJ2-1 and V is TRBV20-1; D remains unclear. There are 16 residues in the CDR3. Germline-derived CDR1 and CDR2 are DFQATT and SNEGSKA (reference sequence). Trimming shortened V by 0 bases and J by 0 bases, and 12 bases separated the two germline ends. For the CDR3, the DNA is TGCAGTGCTAGAGATGGGGATAGAAGCTCCTACAATGAGCAGTTCTTC. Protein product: CSARDGDRSSYNEQFF.

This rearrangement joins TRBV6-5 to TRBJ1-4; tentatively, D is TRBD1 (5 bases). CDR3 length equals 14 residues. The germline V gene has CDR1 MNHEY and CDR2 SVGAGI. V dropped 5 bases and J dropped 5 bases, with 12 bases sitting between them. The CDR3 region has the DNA TGTGCCAGCAGTAAGGGACTGGAAAATGAAAAACTGTTTTTT. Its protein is CASSKGLENEKLFF.

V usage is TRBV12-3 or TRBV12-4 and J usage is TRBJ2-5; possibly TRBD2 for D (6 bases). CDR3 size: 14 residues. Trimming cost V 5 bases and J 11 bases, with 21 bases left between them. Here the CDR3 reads CASSVSCRGCEQYF. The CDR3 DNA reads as TGTGCCAGCAGTGTAAGTTGCCGGGGGTGTGAGCAGTACTTC.

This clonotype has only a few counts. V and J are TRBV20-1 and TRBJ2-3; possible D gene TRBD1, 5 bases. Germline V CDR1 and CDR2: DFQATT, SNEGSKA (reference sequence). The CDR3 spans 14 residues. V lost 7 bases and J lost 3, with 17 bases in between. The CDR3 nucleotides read TGCAGTGGTCTTTTAGGGGTTGCGACAGATACGCAGTATTTT. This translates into CSGLLGVATDTQYF.

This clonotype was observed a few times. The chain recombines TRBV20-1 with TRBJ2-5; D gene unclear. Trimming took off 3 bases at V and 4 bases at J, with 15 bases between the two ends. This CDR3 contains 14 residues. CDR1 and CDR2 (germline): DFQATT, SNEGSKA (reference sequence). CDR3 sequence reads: CSARLIGSGETQYF. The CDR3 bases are TGCAGTGCTAGGCTCATAGGTTCGGGAGAGACCCAGTACTTC.

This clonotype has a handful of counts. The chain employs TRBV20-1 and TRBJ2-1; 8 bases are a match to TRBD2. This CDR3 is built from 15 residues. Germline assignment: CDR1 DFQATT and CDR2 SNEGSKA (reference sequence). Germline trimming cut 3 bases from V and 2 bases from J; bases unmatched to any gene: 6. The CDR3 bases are TGCAGTGCTAGGTTCGGGGGGGCCACCTACAATGAGCAGTTCTTC. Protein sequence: CSARFGGATYNEQFF.

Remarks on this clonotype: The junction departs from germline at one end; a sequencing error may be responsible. CDR3 loop: CASSLNRTGREGRAKNVQYF. The CDR3 coding sequence is TGTGCCAGCAGCTTGAACAGGACAGGGCGAGAAGGGCGGGCCAAAAACGTTCAGTACTTC. The chain links TRBV5-5 to TRBJ2-4, with 8 bases aligning to TRBD1. Germline CDR1 reads SGHKS; CDR2 reads YYEKEE (reference sequence). The CDR3 totals 20 residues.

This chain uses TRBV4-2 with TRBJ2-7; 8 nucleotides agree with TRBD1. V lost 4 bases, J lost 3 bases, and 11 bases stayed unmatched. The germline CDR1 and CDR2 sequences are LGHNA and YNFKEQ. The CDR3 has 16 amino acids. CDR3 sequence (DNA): TGTGCCAGCAGCCCCCGGGGAACTGACAGGGGCTACGAGCAGTACTTC. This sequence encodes CASSPRGTDRGYEQYF.

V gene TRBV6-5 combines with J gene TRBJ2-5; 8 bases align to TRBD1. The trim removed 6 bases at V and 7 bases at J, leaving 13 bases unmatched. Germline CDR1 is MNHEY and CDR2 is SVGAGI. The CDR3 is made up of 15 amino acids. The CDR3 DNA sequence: TGTGCCAGCAGCCCGACAGGGGCCTCGTCGGCGACCCAGTACTTC. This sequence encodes CASSPTGASSATQYF.

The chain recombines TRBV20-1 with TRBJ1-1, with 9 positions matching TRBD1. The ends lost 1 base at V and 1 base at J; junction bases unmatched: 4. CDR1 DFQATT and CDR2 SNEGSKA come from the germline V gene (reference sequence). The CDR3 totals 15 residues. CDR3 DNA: TGCAGTGCTAGAGTTTTACAGGGGGCGAACACTGAAGCTTTCTTT. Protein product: CSARVLQGANTEAFF.

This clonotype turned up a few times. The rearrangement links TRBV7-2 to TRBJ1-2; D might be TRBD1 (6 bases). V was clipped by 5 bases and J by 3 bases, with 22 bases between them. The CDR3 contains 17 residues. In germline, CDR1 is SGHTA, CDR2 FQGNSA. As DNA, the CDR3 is TGTGCCAGCAGCCCCGCTTGGACGTCCTCAGGGGACTATGGCTACACCTTC. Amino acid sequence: CASSPAWTSSGDYGYTF. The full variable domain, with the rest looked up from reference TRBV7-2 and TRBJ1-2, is GAGVSQSPSNKVTEKGKDVELRCDPISGHTALYWYRQSLGQGLEFLIYFQGNSAPDKSGLPSDRFSAERTGGSVSTLTIQRTQQEDSAVYLCASSPAWTSSGDYGYTFGSGTRLTVV.

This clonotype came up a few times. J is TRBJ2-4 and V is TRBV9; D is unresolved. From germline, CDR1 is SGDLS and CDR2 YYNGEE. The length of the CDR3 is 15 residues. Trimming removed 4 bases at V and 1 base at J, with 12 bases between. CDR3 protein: CASSPLMSAKNIQYF. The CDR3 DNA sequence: TGTGCCAGCAGCCCCCTCATGTCGGCCAAAAACATTCAGTACTTC. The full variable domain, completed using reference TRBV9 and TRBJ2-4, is DSGVTQTPKHLITATGQRVTLRCSPRSGDLSVYWYQQSLDQGLQFLIQYYNGEERAKGNILERFSAQQFPDLHSELNLSSLELGDSALYFCASSPLMSAKNIQYFGAGTRLSVL.

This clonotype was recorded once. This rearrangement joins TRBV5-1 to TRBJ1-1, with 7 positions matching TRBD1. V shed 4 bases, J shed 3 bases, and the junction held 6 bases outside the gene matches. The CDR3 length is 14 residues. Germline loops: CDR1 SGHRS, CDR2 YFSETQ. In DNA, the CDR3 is TGCGCCAGCAGCCAAGGGGGCGCGGACACTGAAGCTTTCTTT. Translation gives CASSQGGADTEAFF. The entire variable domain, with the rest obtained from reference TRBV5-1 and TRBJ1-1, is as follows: KAGVTQTPRYLIKTRGQQVTLSCSPISGHRSVSWYQQTPGQGLQFLFEYFSETQRNKGNFPGRFSGRQFSNSRSEMNVSTLELGDSALYLCASSQGGADTEAFFGQGTRLTVV.

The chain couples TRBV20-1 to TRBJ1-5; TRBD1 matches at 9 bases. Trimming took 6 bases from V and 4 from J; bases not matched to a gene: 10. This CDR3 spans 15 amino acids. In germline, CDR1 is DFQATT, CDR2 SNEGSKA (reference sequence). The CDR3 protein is CSAHSPTGGNQPQHF. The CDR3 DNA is TGCAGTGCCCATTCACCGACAGGGGGTAATCAGCCCCAGCATTTT.

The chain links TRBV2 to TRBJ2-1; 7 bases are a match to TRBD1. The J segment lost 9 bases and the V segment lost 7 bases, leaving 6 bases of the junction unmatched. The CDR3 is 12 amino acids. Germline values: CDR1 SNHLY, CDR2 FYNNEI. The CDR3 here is CASTDRVGEQFF. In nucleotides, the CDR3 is TGTGCCAGCACCGACAGGGTCGGTGAGCAGTTCTTC.

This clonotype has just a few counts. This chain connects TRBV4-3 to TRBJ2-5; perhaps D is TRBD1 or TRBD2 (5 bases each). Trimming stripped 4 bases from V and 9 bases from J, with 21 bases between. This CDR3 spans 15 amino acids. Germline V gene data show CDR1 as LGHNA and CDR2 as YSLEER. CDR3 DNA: TGCGCCAGCAGCCGGAGAATCCAGAGCCCGGGGCCCCAGTACTTC. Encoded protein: CASSRRIQSPGPQYF.

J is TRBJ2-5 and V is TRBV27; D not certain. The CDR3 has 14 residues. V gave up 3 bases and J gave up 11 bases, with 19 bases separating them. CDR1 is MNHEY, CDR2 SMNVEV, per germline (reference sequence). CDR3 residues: CASSFFDNWNEQYF. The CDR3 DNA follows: TGTGCCAGCAGTTTTTTCGATAACTGGAATGAGCAGTACTTC.

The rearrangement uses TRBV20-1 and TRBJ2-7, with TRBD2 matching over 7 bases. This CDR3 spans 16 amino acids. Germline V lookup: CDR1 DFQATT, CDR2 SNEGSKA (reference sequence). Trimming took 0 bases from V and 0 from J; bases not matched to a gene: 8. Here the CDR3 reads CSARDPSSGSSYEQYF. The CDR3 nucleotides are TGCAGTGCTAGAGATCCCTCTAGCGGTAGCTCCTACGAGCAGTACTTC.

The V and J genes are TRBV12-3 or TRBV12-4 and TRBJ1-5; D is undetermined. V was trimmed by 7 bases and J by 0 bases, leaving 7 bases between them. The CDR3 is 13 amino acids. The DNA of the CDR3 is TGTGCCAGCACTGAAACTAGCAATCAGCCCCAGCATTTT. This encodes CASTETSNQPQHF.

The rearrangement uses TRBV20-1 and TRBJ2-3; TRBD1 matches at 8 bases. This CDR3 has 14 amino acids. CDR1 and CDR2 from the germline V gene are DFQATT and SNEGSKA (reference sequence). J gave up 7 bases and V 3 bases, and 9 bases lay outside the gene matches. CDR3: CSASPGQAVNTQYF. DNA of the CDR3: TGCAGTGCTAGTCCGGGACAGGCAGTCAATACGCAGTATTTT.

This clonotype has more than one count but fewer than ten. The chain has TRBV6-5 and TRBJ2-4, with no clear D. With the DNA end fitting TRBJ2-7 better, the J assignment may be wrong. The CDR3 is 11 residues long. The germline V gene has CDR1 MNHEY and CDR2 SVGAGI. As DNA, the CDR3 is TGTGCCAGCAGATCTCAAGACGAGCAGTACTTC. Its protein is CASRSQDEQYF.